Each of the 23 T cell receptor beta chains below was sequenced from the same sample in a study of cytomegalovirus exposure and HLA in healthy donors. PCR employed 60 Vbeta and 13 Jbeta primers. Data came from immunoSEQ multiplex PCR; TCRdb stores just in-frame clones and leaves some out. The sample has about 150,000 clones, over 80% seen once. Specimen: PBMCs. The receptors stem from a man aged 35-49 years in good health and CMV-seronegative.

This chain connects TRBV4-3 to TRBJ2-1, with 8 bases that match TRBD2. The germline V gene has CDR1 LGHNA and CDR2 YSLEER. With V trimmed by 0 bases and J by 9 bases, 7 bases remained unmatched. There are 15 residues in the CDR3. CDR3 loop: CASSQEDGGALEQFF. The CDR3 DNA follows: TGCGCCAGCAGCCAAGAGGACGGGGGGGCCCTTGAGCAGTTCTTC.

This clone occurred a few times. The CDR3 here is CSVDPGQKSYNEQFF. The CDR3 DNA sequence: TGCAGCGTAGACCCGGGACAGAAGTCTTACAATGAGCAGTTCTTC. V and J are TRBV29-1 and TRBJ2-1, with 7 bases matching TRBD1. Germline V gene lookup returns CDR1 SQVTM and CDR2 ANQGSEA. The V and J ends lost 6 bases and 4 bases, in that order; junction bases with no gene match: 12. This CDR3 spans 15 amino acids.

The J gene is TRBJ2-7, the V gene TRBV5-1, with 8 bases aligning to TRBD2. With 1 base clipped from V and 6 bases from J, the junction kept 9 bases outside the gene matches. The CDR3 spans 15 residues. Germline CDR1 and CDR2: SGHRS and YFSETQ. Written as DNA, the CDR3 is TGCGCCAGCAGCTTGAGCGGGGGCCTAGCTACCGAGCAGTACTTC. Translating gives CASSLSGGLATEQYF.

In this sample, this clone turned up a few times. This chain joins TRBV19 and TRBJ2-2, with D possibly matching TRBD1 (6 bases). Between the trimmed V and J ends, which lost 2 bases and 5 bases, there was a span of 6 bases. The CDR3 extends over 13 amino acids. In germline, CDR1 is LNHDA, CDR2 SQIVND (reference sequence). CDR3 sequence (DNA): TGTGCCAGTAGTATACAGGGGACCGGGGAGCTGTTTTTT. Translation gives CASSIQGTGELFF.

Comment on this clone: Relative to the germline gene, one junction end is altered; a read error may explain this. DNA of the CDR3: TGTTCCAGCAGCTTGGCCAGTGCTTTAGGGAGCACCGGGGAGCTGTTTTTT. It translates to CSSSLASALGSTGELFF. This sequence joins TRBV7-9 and TRBJ2-2, with D possibly being TRBD2 (5 bases). The CDR3 has 17 residues. Germline assignment: CDR1 SEHNR and CDR2 FQNEAQ (reference sequence).

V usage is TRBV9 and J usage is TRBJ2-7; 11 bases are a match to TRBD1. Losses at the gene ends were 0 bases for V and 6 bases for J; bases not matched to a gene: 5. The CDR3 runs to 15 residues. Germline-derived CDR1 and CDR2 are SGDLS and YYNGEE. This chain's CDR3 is CASSVEGTGGSEQYF. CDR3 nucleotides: TGTGCCAGCAGCGTAGAGGGGACAGGGGGGTCCGAGCAGTACTTC.

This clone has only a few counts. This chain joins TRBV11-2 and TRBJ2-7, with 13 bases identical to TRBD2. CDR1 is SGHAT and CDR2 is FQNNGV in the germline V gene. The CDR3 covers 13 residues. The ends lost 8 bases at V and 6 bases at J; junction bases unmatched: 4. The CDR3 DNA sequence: TGTGCCAGCTCCGGGACTAGCGGGACCGAGCAGTACTTC. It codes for CASSGTSGTEQYF.

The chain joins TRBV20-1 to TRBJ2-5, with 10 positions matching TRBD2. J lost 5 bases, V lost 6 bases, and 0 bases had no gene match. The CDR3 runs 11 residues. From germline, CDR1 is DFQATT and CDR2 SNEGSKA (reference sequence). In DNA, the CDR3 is TGCAGTGCGGGACTAGCGGAGACCCAGTACTTC. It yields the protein CSAGLAETQYF.

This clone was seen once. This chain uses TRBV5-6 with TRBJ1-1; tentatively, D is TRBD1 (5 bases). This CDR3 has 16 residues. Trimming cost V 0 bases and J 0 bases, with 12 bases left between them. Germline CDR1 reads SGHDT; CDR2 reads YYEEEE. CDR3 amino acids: CASSLGRMDMNTEAFF. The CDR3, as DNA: TGTGCCAGCAGCTTGGGCAGGATGGACATGAACACTGAAGCTTTCTTT.

The CDR3 coding sequence is TGTGCCAGCTCTTTGGGGACAGCTGCCTACGAGCAGTACTTC. Its protein product is CASSLGTAAYEQYF. The chain is built from TRBV7-2 and TRBJ2-7, with 7 bases identical to TRBD1. The length of the CDR3 is 14 residues. V gave up 8 bases and J gave up 2 bases; unmatched junction bases: 9. Germline loops: CDR1 SGHTA, CDR2 FQGNSA.

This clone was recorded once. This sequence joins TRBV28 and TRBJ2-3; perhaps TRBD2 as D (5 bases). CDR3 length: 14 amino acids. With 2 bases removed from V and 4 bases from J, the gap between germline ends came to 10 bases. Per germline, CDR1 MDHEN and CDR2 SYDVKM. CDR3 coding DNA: TGTGCCAGCAGTTTAACGGGAATAGCAGATACGCAGTATTTT. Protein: CASSLTGIADTQYF.

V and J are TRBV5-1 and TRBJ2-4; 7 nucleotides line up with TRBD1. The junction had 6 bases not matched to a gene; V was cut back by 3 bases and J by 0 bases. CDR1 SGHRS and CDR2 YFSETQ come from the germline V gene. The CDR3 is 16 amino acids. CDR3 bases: TGCGCCAGCAGCTGGGGGACAGATATAGCCAAAAACATTCAGTACTTC. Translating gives CASSWGTDIAKNIQYF.

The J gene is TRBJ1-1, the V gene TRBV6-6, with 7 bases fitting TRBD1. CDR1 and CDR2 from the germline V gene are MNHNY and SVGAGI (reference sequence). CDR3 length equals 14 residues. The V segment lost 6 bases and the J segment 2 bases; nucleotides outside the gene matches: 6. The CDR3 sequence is CASRPGQPNTEAFF. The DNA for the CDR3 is TGTGCCAGCAGACCGGGACAGCCAAACACTGAAGCTTTCTTT.

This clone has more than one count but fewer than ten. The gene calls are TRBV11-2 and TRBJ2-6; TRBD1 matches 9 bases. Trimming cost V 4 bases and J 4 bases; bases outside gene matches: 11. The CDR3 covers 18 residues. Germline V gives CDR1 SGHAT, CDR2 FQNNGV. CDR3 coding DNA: TGTGCCAGCAGCTCGATGCGGACAGGGGCCTCAGGGGCCAACGTCCTGACTTTC. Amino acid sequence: CASSSMRTGASGANVLTF. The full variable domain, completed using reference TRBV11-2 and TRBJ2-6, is EAGVAQSPRYKIIEKRQSVAFWCNPISGHATLYWYQQILGQGPKLLIQFQNNGVVDDSQLPKDRFSAERLKGVDSTLKIQPAKLEDSAVYLCASSSMRTGASGANVLTFGAGSRLTVL.

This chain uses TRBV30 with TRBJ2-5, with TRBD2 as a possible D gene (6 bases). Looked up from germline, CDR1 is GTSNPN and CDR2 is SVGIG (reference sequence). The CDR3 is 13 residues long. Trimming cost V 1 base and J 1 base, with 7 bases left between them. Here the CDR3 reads CAWSAGSQETQYF. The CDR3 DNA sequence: TGTGCCTGGAGTGCCGGGAGCCAAGAGACCCAGTACTTC. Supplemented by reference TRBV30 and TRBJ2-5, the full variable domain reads SQTIHQWPATLVQPVGSPLSLECTVEGTSNPNLYWYRQAAGRGLQLLFYSVGIGQISSEVPQNLSASRPQDRQFILSSKKLLLSDSGFYLCAWSAGSQETQYFGPGTRLLVL.

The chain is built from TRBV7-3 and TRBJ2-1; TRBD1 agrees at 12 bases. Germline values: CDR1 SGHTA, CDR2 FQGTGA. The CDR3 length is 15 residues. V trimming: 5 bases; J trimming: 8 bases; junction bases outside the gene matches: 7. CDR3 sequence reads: CASSQPGQGADEQFF. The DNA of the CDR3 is TGTGCCAGCAGCCAACCGGGACAGGGGGCAGATGAGCAGTTCTTC.

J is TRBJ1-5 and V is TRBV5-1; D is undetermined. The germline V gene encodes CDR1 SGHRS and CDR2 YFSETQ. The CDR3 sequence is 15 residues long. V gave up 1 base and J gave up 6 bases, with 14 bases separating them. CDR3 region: CASSLNTGDGQPQHF. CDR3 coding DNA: TGCGCCAGCAGCTTGAACACGGGAGACGGTCAGCCCCAGCATTTT.

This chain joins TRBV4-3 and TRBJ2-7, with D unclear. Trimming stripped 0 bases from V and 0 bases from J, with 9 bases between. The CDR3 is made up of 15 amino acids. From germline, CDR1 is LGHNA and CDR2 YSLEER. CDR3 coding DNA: TGCGCCAGCAGCCAAGATCACCGTAGCTCCTACGAGCAGTACTTC. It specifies CASSQDHRSSYEQYF.

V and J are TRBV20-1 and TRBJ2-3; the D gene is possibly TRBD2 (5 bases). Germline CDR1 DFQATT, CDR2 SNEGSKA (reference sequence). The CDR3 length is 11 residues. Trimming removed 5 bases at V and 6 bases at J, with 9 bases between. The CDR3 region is CSAYAGDTQYF. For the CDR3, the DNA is TGCAGTGCTTATGCGGGCGATACGCAGTATTTT.

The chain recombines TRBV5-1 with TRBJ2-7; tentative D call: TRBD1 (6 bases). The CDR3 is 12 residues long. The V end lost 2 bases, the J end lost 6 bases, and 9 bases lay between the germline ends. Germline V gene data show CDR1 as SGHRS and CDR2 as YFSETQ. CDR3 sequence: CASSLSTGEQYF. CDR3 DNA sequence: TGCGCCAGCAGCTTATCGACAGGCGAGCAGTACTTC.

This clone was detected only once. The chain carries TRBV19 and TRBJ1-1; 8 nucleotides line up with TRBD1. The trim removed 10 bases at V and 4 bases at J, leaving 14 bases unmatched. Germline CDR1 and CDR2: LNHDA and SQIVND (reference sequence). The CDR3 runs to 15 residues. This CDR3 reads CATQGGQGRGTEAFF. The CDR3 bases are TGTGCCACCCAAGGAGGACAGGGCCGGGGCACTGAAGCTTTCTTT.

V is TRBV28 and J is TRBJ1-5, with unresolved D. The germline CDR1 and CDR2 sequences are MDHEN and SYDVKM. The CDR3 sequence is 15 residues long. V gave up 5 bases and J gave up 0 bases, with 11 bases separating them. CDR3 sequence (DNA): TGTGCCAGCAGTCGTGCGATTTCTAGCAATCAGCCCCAGCATTTT. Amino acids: CASSRAISSNQPQHF.

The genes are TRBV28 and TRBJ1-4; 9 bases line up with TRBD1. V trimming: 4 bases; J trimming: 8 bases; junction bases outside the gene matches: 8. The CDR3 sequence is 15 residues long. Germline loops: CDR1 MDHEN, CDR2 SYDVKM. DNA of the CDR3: TGTGCCAGCAGTTACCCGACAGGGGGGTTAGAAAAACTGTTTTTT. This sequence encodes CASSYPTGGLEKLFF.